This T cell receptor (beta chain) was recovered during a study of blood T cell repertoires in COVID-19. Overall study: Sites in the United States, Italy and Spain provided acute and convalescent COVID-19 samples. T cells, B-cell-depleted T cells, or PBMCs provided the cDNA or gDNA that served as material.

Study processing details: How many nucleated cells were present was estimated from reference gene primer amplification. Assay used: immunoSEQ multiplex PCR; TCRdb lists only in-frame clones, some missing. Clone size and the V and J calls come from that table; the DNA yielded D and trimming. The table records 150,000 to 200,000 clones, about 85% of them present only once. The sequencing input was peripheral blood. The sequence was collected from a woman older than 75 with acute or convalescent COVID-19.

The CDR3 region is CASSPVGGYSGEQYF. For the CDR3, the DNA is TGTGCCAGCAGCCCCGTCGGAGGGTATTCGGGGGAGCAGTACTTC. The gene calls are TRBV7-2 and TRBJ2-7; TRBD2 might be the D (6 bases). Germline V gene sequence: CDR1 SGHTA, CDR2 FQGNSA. The V end was cut by 5 bases, the J end by 7 bases, with 21 bases between. The CDR3 sequence is 15 residues long.